Following are 30 T cell receptor beta chains from one sample sequenced in a study of blood T cell repertoires in COVID-19. The repertoire was sequenced with immunoSEQ multiplex PCR; TCRdb's copy has only in-frame clones and lacks some. Among around 440,000 clones, about 91% were seen once, and the ten largest hold about 12%. Sequenced sample: peripheral blood. Every receptor here comes from a woman between 45 and 65 years old with COVID-19, enrolled during active disease.

V is TRBV7-8 and J is TRBJ2-5, with D possibly TRBD2 on 6 matching bases. The CDR3 is 15 residues long. Germline V gene sequence: CDR1 SGHVS, CDR2 FQNEAQ. V was trimmed by 5 bases and J by 2 bases, leaving 15 bases between them. The CDR3 nucleotides are TGTGCCAGCAGCCCGGCGGGGCGGCCACAAGAGACCCAGTACTTC. Encoded protein: CASSPAGRPQETQYF.

J is TRBJ1-1 and V is TRBV19; D might be TRBD1 (6 bases). The CDR3 loop spans 13 amino acids. Germline CDR1 is LNHDA and CDR2 is SQIVND (reference sequence). Trimming removed 9 bases from V and 1 base from J, with 12 bases in between. CDR3 protein: CASAEQGNTEAFF. The DNA of the CDR3 is TGTGCCAGCGCCGAACAGGGGAACACTGAAGCTTTCTTT.

The chain has TRBV28 and TRBJ2-4; 8 bases fit TRBD1. The V segment lost 8 bases and the J segment 5 bases; nucleotides outside the gene matches: 8. The CDR3 extends over 14 amino acids. The V gene's germline CDR1 is MDHEN and CDR2 SYDVKM. CDR3 loop: CASGAQGAENIQYF. The DNA for the CDR3 is TGTGCCAGCGGGGCCCAGGGGGCGGAAAACATTCAGTACTTC.

This rearrangement joins TRBV7-2 to TRBJ2-3; TRBD1 agrees at 8 bases. The CDR3 has 15 amino acids. Looked up from germline, CDR1 is SGHTA and CDR2 is FQGNSA. V shed 6 bases, J shed 0 bases, and the junction held 5 bases outside the gene matches. CDR3 amino acids: CASSRTGWSTDTQYF. CDR3 sequence (DNA): TGTGCCAGCAGTCGGACAGGGTGGAGCACAGATACGCAGTATTTT.

The chain couples TRBV12-5 to TRBJ2-2, with D perhaps matching TRBD1 (6 bases). Germline lookup yields CDR1 LGHNT and CDR2 FRNRAP. Trimming stripped 4 bases from V and 2 bases from J, with 17 bases between. This CDR3 has 17 amino acids. CDR3 in amino acids: CASGSPLWTVNTGELFF. CDR3 bases: TGTGCTAGTGGTTCCCCCCTCTGGACAGTTAACACCGGGGAGCTGTTTTTT.

This sequence joins TRBV29-1 and TRBJ1-2; 7 bases match TRBD1. The CDR3 spans 13 residues. Trimming took 5 bases from V and 4 from J; bases not matched to a gene: 7. The germline gives CDR1 SQVTM, CDR2 ANQGSEA. The CDR3 DNA reads TGCAGCGTTCTACTACAGGGGAGCTATGGCTACACCTTC. It is translated as CSVLLQGSYGYTF.

The chain couples TRBV18 to TRBJ2-3; D call uncertain. The germline V gene has CDR1 KGHSH and CDR2 LQKENI. The CDR3 loop spans 14 amino acids. The V end was cut by 2 bases, the J end by 2 bases, with 8 bases between. The CDR3 DNA reads TGTGCCAGCTCACCAACAGCTAACACAGATACGCAGTATTTT. It yields the protein CASSPTANTDTQYF.

This clone occurred a few times. This chain connects TRBV19 to TRBJ1-2, with D perhaps matching TRBD1 (5 bases). The CDR3 extends over 16 amino acids. From germline, CDR1 is LNHDA and CDR2 SQIVND (reference sequence). The V end lost 4 bases, the J end lost 2 bases, and 17 bases lay between the germline ends. CDR3: CASSTRTLQENYGYTF. In DNA, the CDR3 is TGTGCCAGTAGTACCAGAACGTTACAGGAGAACTATGGCTACACCTTC.

This clone was seen more than once but under ten times. The chain couples TRBV4-1 to TRBJ1-3; 7 bases are a match to TRBD1. From germline, CDR1 is MGHRA and CDR2 YSYEKL. CDR3 length: 16 amino acids. With V trimmed by 3 bases and J by 0 bases, 5 bases remained unmatched. The CDR3 is CASSQTGPISGNTIYF. In DNA form, the CDR3 reads TGCGCCAGCAGCCAGACAGGGCCCATCTCTGGAAACACCATATATTTT.

This chain uses TRBV21-1 with TRBJ1-2. TRBV21-1 is classified as a pseudogene. This CDR3 has 14 residues. CDR3 region: CASTRCPPNYGYTF. Here the CDR3 DNA reads TGTGCCAGCACCCGGTGCCCGCCTAACTATGGCTACACCTTC.

This chain uses TRBV9 with TRBJ2-7; 7 bases line up with TRBD2. This CDR3 is built from 15 residues. Germline V lookup: CDR1 SGDLS, CDR2 YYNGEE. V lost 0 bases and J lost 2; bases outside the gene matches: 5. The CDR3 sequence: CASSVASAGAYEQYF. The CDR3, as DNA: TGTGCCAGCAGCGTAGCTTCCGCGGGGGCCTACGAGCAGTACTTC.

V and J are TRBV12-1 and TRBJ1-2. TRBV12-1 is recorded as a pseudogene. The CDR3 has 19 residues. The CDR3 DNA sequence: TGTGCCAGCAGCTTTGTCCCTGCTTCGGGGGAGGTAGCGCTCTATGGCTACACCTTC. This translates into CASSFVPASGEVALYGYTF.

The sample holds one count of this clone. The V gene is TRBV5-6, the J gene TRBJ1-2; 8 bases map to TRBD1. V shed 4 bases and J 13 bases; nucleotides not matched to a gene: 6. Per germline, CDR1 SGHDT and CDR2 YYEEEE. This CDR3 has 11 amino acids. Written as DNA, the CDR3 is TGTGCCAGCAGCACCACAGGGGGTCCCACCTTC. It yields the protein CASSTTGGPTF.

V and J are TRBV5-4 and TRBJ2-5; 7 positions agree with TRBD1. The V and J ends lost 0 bases and 3 bases, in that order; junction bases with no gene match: 2. The CDR3 is made up of 14 amino acids. CDR1 is SGHNT and CDR2 is YYREEE in the germline V gene (reference sequence). The CDR3 DNA sequence: TGTGCCAGCAGCTTGGCCGGGACAGAAGAGACCCAGTACTTC. As protein: CASSLAGTEETQYF.

This clone was seen a single time. This chain connects TRBV7-3 to TRBJ2-2; D is possibly TRBD2 (7 bases). Germline CDR1 reads SGHTA; CDR2 reads FQGTGA. The CDR3 loop spans 15 amino acids. Trimming stripped 1 base from V and 5 bases from J, with 11 bases between. CDR3 in amino acids: CASSLSGGPTGELFF. In DNA form, the CDR3 reads TGTGCCAGCAGCTTAAGCGGGGGCCCAACCGGGGAGCTGTTTTTT.

V usage is TRBV2 and J usage is TRBJ1-6, with D uncertain. Trimming took off 1 base at V and 5 bases at J, with 21 bases between the two ends. The CDR3 consists of 19 residues. Germline V gives CDR1 SNHLY, CDR2 FYNNEI. The CDR3 here is CASSEVPWRVPEDNSPLHF. The CDR3 DNA follows: TGTGCCAGCAGTGAAGTCCCGTGGCGGGTTCCAGAGGATAATTCACCCCTCCACTTT.

The chain combines TRBV3-1 (or the pseudogene TRBV3-2) with TRBJ2-7; TRBD1 matches 7 bases. Germline V gene data show CDR1 as LGHDT and CDR2 as YNNKEL (reference sequence). The CDR3 is 15 amino acids. V lost 4 bases to trimming and J lost 0 bases; unmatched junction nucleotides: 6. CDR3 residues: CASSPWDSHSYEQYF. CDR3 in DNA: TGTGCCAGCAGCCCCTGGGACAGCCACTCCTACGAGCAGTACTTC.

This chain joins TRBV27 and TRBJ1-5, with a possible D match to TRBD1 (5 bases). The germline V gene has CDR1 MNHEY and CDR2 SMNVEV (reference sequence). The ends were cut back, 9 bases at V and 0 bases at J, with 15 bases in the middle. The CDR3 loop spans 15 amino acids. CDR3 in DNA: TGTGCCAGAGCCAGCGGGGCATATAGCAATCAGCCCCAGCATTTT. It yields the protein CARASGAYSNQPQHF.

The V gene is TRBV6-5, the J gene TRBJ1-5; D is perhaps TRBD1 (6 bases). This CDR3 has 14 amino acids. Trimming shortened V by 4 bases and J by 2 bases, and 9 bases separated the two germline ends. The germline gives CDR1 MNHEY, CDR2 SVGAGI. The chain's CDR3 is CASSSQGRNQPQHF. Here the CDR3 DNA reads TGTGCCAGCAGTTCGCAGGGGCGCAATCAGCCCCAGCATTTT.

V gene TRBV11-2 combines with J gene TRBJ2-3; 7 bases fit TRBD2. The CDR3 sequence is 11 residues long. Germline V lookup: CDR1 SGHAT, CDR2 FQNNGV. Trimming at V came to 9 bases and at J to 6 bases, leaving 3 bases not matched to a gene. CDR3 sequence (DNA): TGTGCCAGTATGGGGGGGGATACGCAGTATTTT. It translates to CASMGGDTQYF.

The chain employs TRBV2 and TRBJ2-2, with 11 bases lining up with TRBD2. The germline V gene has CDR1 SNHLY and CDR2 FYNNEI. The V segment lost 0 bases and the J segment 4 bases; nucleotides outside the gene matches: 4. The CDR3 contains 17 residues. CDR3 bases: TGTGCCAGCAGTGAAGCCCGACTAGCGGGACGCACCGGGGAGCTGTTTTTT. This codes for CASSEARLAGRTGELFF.

The chain recombines TRBV10-2 with TRBJ2-7; 8 positions agree with TRBD1. Germline V gene sequence: CDR1 WSHSY, CDR2 SAAADI. The CDR3 is 14 amino acids. With 4 bases clipped from V and 5 bases from J, the junction kept 7 bases outside the gene matches. The CDR3 loop is CASSVRTGMDEQYF. The DNA for the CDR3 is TGCGCCAGCAGTGTTAGGACAGGGATGGACGAGCAGTACTTC.

This clone was observed once. J is TRBJ1-6 and V is TRBV5-1, with 7 bases lining up with TRBD1. The germline CDR1 and CDR2 sequences are SGHRS and YFSETQ. This CDR3 has 16 residues. The J segment lost 10 bases and the V segment lost 0 bases, leaving 10 bases of the junction unmatched. CDR3 sequence: CASSLEVRGPESPLHF. The CDR3, as DNA: TGCGCCAGCAGCTTGGAAGTGAGGGGGCCAGAGTCACCCCTCCACTTT.

This clone was counted a single time. This chain uses TRBV9 with TRBJ2-1, with 9 bases matching TRBD1. Unmatched junction bases numbered 3, after V lost 3 bases and J lost 2 bases. Germline loops: CDR1 SGDLS, CDR2 YYNGEE. There are 15 residues in the CDR3. DNA of the CDR3: TGTGCCAGCAGCGCTGGGACAGGGCCCTACAATGAGCAGTTCTTC. It is translated as CASSAGTGPYNEQFF.

This clone was counted a single time. The V and J genes are TRBV2 and TRBJ2-7, with D perhaps TRBD1 (6 bases). The CDR3 is 13 residues long. The germline V gene encodes CDR1 SNHLY and CDR2 FYNNEI. Between the trimmed V and J ends, which lost 5 bases and 5 bases, there was a span of 13 bases. CDR3 in DNA: TGTGCCAGCAGTTCCACAGGGTCCCACGAGCAGTACTTC. Protein product: CASSSTGSHEQYF.

The chain couples TRBV29-1 to TRBJ1-1; 7 bases line up with TRBD1. Per germline, CDR1 SQVTM and CDR2 ANQGSEA. J lost 0 bases, V lost 6 bases, and 10 bases had no gene match. The CDR3 runs to 15 residues. The CDR3 sequence is CSVLSGGEMNTEAFF. The CDR3 DNA follows: TGCAGCGTATTATCAGGGGGAGAAATGAACACTGAAGCTTTCTTT.

This clone was found a few times. J is TRBJ1-3 and V is TRBV3-1 (or the pseudogene TRBV3-2), with unresolved D. The CDR3 length is 14 residues. The germline CDR1 and CDR2 sequences are LGHDT and YNNKEL (reference sequence). V gave up 0 bases and J gave up 4 bases, with 7 bases separating them. The DNA for the CDR3 is TGTGCCAGCAGCCAAGATACGGTCGGAAACACCATATATTTT. Translated: CASSQDTVGNTIYF.

The chain couples TRBV4-2 to TRBJ2-5, with D maybe TRBD1 (6 bases). V was trimmed by 1 base and J by 7 bases, leaving 10 bases between them. The CDR3 totals 13 residues. Germline V gene lookup returns CDR1 LGHNA and CDR2 YNFKEQ. The CDR3 sequence is CASSQATGRTQYF. CDR3 coding DNA: TGTGCCAGCAGCCAAGCTACAGGGAGGACCCAGTACTTC.

The chain links TRBV6-6 to TRBJ2-7, with 10 bases identical to TRBD2. The CDR3 has 17 amino acids. The germline CDR1 and CDR2 sequences are MNHNY and SVGAGI (reference sequence). V dropped 5 bases and J dropped 2; count of bases not matched to a gene: 12. The CDR3, as DNA: TGTGCCAGCAGTCCTACCCCCCTAGCGGGGGCCCCCTACGAGCAGTACTTC. Its protein is CASSPTPLAGAPYEQYF.

This sequence joins TRBV27 and TRBJ2-3, with TRBD2 matching over 11 bases. CDR1 is MNHEY, CDR2 SMNVEV, per germline (reference sequence). The CDR3 has 19 residues. J was trimmed by 5 bases and V by 0 bases; bases with no gene match: 13. This CDR3 reads CASSLSFYVASGGKDTQYF. CDR3 in DNA: TGTGCCAGCAGTTTATCGTTTTACGTGGCTAGCGGGGGGAAAGATACGCAGTATTTT.